This TCR beta chain was identified during a study of T cells after yellow fever vaccination. Study in general: Fractions of low cell number were prepared using SMART-Seq v4 Ultra Low Input.

Remarks on this clonotype: No antigen is known for it.

Production of TCR cDNA was by 5'RACE template switching, which also added a universal primer site and UMIs. A single record per CDR3 protein comes from TCRdb applying MiXCR to the 5' RACE reads. The data hold around 360,000 distinct CDR3 sequences, with roughly 11% observed a single time. Study-wide findings and caveats: Overlap between CD4 and CD8 compartments was detected for a small share of clonotypes. Weaker overall, the secondary response nonetheless peaked faster (day 5 versus 15).

The sequences come from PBMCs, collected on the day of the first yellow fever vaccination. The sequence was collected from a man between 18 and 29 years old who received the YFV17D yellow fever vaccine.

The CDR3 DNA reads as TGTGCCAGCAATCTAGGACATAGGAACACCGGGGAGCTGTTTTTT. This gives the protein CASNLGHRNTGELFF. The rearrangement links TRBV12-3 or TRBV12-4 to TRBJ2-2; D is possibly TRBD1 (5 bases). The CDR3 spans 15 residues. V dropped 7 bases and J dropped 1 base, with 13 bases sitting between them.